These 9 T cell receptor beta chains were sequenced from one sample in a study of shared clonotypes between healthy human individuals. TCRdb's table, derived via immunoSEQ multiplex PCR, lists solely in-frame clones and lacks some. The table has roughly 640,000 clones, around 97% seen once; the top ten hold about 0.057%. The material sequenced was naive CD4+ T cells sorted from blood. The sample's subset: CD45RA+ positively selected. The receptors originated from a woman aged 25 to 39 in good health.

Notes on this clone: At one of its ends the junction is not consistent with the germline gene, which may arise from a read error. This CDR3 is also generated by other DNA sequences in the sample. The genes are TRBV10-1 and TRBJ2-1; possibly TRBD2 for D (6 bases). CDR3 length: 14 residues. Germline CDR1 is WNHNN and CDR2 is SYGVQD (reference sequence). As DNA, the CDR3 is TGCGCCAGCAGTGAGGGACTATCAGTCAAGGAGCAATTCTTC. Its protein is CASSEGLSVKEQFF.

The V call is TRBV27, the J call TRBJ1-5, with 10 bases fitting TRBD1. CDR1 MNHEY and CDR2 SMNVEV come from the germline V gene (reference sequence). This CDR3 region has 15 residues. V lost 5 bases to trimming and J lost 5 bases; unmatched junction nucleotides: 6. CDR3 residues: CASSRRGQGYQPQHF. The CDR3 nucleotides read TGTGCCAGCAGTCGCCGGGGACAGGGGTATCAGCCCCAGCATTTT.

The table lists this clone with a count of one. The J gene is TRBJ1-6, the V gene TRBV28, with 7 bases matching TRBD1. CDR1 and CDR2 (germline): MDHEN, SYDVKM. This CDR3 contains 15 residues. V lost 7 bases and J lost 7; bases outside the gene matches: 10. The CDR3 sequence is CASNPPGQINSPLHF. The DNA for the CDR3 is TGTGCCAGCAACCCCCCGGGACAGATCAATTCACCCCTCCACTTT.

The chain combines TRBV19 with TRBJ1-3, with D perhaps TRBD1 (6 bases). V was clipped by 3 bases and J by 6 bases, with 18 bases between them. Germline V CDR1 and CDR2: LNHDA, SQIVND (reference sequence). The CDR3 loop spans 16 amino acids. In DNA, the CDR3 is TGTGCCAGTAGTATCCTCTCACTACGGACAGAAAACACCATATATTTT. Residues: CASSILSLRTENTIYF.

The V call is TRBV7-8, the J call TRBJ1-5; 10 bases are a match to TRBD1. CDR1 and CDR2 (germline): SGHVS, FQNEAQ. CDR3 length: 16 residues. Germline trimming cut 5 bases from V and 5 bases from J; bases unmatched to any gene: 9. The CDR3 region is CASSRETGGFDQPQHF. CDR3 in DNA: TGTGCCAGCAGCCGGGAGACAGGGGGCTTCGATCAGCCCCAGCATTTT.

The V call is TRBV19, the J call TRBJ2-1; TRBD1 agrees at 9 bases. Germline CDR1 reads LNHDA; CDR2 reads SQIVND (reference sequence). The CDR3 runs to 15 residues. Trimming took 7 bases from V and 6 from J; bases not matched to a gene: 10. CDR3 DNA sequence: TGTGCCAGTACTGACCCGGGACAGGGTTCCAATGAGCAGTTCTTC. The encoded protein is CASTDPGQGSNEQFF. Together with reference TRBV19 and TRBJ2-1, the CDR3 gives the full variable domain: DGGITQSPKYLFRKEGQNVTLSCEQNLNHDAMYWYRQDPGQGLRLIYYSQIVNDFQKGDIAEGYSVSREKKESFPLTVTSAQKNPTAFYLCASTDPGQGSNEQFFGPGTRLTVL.

The chain carries TRBV6-4 and TRBJ2-2, with TRBD2 matching over 8 bases. Per the germline V gene, CDR1 is MRHNA and CDR2 is SNTAGT. The CDR3 extends over 14 amino acids. With V trimmed by 6 bases and J by 4 bases, 4 bases remained unmatched. For the CDR3, the DNA is TGTGCCAGCAGACGGGAGGGCACCACCGGGGAGCTGTTTTTT. Amino acid sequence: CASRREGTTGELFF.

This chain joins TRBV28 and TRBJ2-5; no firm D call. This CDR3 has 16 residues. The V gene lost 2 bases and the J gene lost 5 bases, with 18 bases spanning the gap. Germline assignment: CDR1 MDHEN and CDR2 SYDVKM. The CDR3 nucleotides read TGTGCCAGCAGTTTAGGTGCAGGCGTCTGGGCCGAGACCCAGTACTTC. It codes for CASSLGAGVWAETQYF.

The gene calls are TRBV10-3 and TRBJ1-1; TRBD1 might be the D (5 bases). Germline loops: CDR1 ENHRY, CDR2 SYGVKD. The CDR3 is made up of 16 amino acids. Between the trimmed V and J ends, which lost 2 bases and 7 bases, there was a span of 20 bases. The DNA of the CDR3 is TGTGCCATCAGTGAGGGCCTGGGGACCCGAGTAAGTGAAGCTTTCTTT. Translated: CAISEGLGTRVSEAFF.